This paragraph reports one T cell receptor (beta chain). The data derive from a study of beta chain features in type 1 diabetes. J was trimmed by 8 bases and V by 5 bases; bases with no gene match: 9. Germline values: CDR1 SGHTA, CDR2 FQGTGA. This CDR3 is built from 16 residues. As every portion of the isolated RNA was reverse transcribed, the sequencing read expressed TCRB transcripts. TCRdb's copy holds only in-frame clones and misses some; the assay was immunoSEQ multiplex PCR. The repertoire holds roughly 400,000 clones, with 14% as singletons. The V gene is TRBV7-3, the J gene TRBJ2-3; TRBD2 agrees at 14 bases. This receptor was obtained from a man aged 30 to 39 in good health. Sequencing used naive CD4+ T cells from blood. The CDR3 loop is CASSPSGTSGSGTQYF. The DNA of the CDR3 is TGTGCCAGCAGCCCCTCCGGGACTAGCGGGAGTGGTACGCAGTATTTT.